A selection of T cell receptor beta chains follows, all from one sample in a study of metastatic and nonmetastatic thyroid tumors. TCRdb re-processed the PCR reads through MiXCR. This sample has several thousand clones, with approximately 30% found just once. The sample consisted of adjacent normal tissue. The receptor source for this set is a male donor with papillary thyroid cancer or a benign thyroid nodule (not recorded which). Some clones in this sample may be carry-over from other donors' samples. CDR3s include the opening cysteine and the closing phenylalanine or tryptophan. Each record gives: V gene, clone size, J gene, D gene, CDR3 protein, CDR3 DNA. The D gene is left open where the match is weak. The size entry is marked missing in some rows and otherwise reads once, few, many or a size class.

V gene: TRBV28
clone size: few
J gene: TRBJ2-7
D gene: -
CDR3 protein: CASSFEGFSYERYF
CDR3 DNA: TGTGCCAGCAGTTTTGAGGGGTTTTCCTACGAGCGGTACTTC

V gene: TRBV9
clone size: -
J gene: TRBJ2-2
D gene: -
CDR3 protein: CASTPSRTNTGELFF
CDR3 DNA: TGTGCCAGCACCCCTAGCCGCACGAACACCGGGGAGCTGTTTTTT

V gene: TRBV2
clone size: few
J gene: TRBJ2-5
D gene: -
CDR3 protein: CASGSFETQYF
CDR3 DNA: TGTGCCAGCGGCAGTTTTGAGACCCAGTACTTC

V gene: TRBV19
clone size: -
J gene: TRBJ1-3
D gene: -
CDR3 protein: CASLGGIGNTIYF
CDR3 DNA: TGTGCCAGCTTAGGGGGAATCGGCAACACCATATATTTT

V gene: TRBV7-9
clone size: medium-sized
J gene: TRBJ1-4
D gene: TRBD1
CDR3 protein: CASSLAGQNEKLFF
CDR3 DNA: TGTGCCAGCAGCTTAGCGGGACAGAATGAAAAACTGTTTTTT

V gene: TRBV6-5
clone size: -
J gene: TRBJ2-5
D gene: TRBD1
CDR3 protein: CASSYSRGLETQYF
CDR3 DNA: TGTGCCAGCAGTTATAGTAGGGGGCTGGAGACCCAGTACTTC

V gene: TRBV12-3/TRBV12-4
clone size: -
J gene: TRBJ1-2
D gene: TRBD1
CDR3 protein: CASSFTGTGDGGYTF
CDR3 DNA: TGTGCCAGCAGTTTCACCGGGACAGGGGACGGGGGCTACACCTTC

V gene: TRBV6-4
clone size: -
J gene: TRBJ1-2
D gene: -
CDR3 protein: CASSERKNYGYTF
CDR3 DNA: TGTGCCAGCAGTGAACGGAAAAACTATGGCTACACCTTC

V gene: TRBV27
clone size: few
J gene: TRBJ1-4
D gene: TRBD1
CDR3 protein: CASSLSRGLNEKLFF
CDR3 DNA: TGTGCCAGCAGTTTATCGAGGGGGCTTAATGAAAAACTGTTTTTT

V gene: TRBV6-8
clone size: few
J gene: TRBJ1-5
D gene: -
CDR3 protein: CASRRSPNPQPRHF
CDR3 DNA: TGTGCCAGCAGACGGTCTCCGAATCCTCAGCCCCGGCATTTT

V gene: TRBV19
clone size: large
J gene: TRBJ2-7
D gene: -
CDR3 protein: CASSPTGEPGLASYEQYF
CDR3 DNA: TGTGCCAGTAGTCCGACAGGGGAGCCGGGACTAGCCTCCTACGAGCAGTACTTC

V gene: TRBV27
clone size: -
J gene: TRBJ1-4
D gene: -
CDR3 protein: CARSSGRGDDKLFF
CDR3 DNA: TGTGCCAGGAGTTCAGGGAGGGGCGACGATAAACTGTTTTTT

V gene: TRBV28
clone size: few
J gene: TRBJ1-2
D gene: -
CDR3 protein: CASRIWGRPDGYTF
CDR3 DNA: TGTGCCAGCAGAATTTGGGGACGGCCAGATGGCTACACCTTC

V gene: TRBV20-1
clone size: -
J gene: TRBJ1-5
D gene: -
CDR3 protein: CSARGGGQHQPQHF
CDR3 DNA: TGCAGTGCTAGAGGAGGAGGGCAGCATCAGCCCCAGCATTTT

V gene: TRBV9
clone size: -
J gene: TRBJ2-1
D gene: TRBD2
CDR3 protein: CASSVDLTGGQFF
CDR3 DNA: TGTGCCAGCAGCGTAGACCTAACGGGAGGACAGTTCTTC

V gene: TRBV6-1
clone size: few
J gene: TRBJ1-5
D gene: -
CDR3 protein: CASSGAAQHF
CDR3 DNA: TGTGCCAGCAGTGGTGCAGCCCAGCATTTT